A selection of T cell receptor beta chains follows, all from one sample in a study of blood T cell repertoires in COVID-19. Some clones are missing from TCRdb's copy, which holds only in-frame ones; the method was immunoSEQ multiplex PCR. The data contain around 95,000 clones, just over 85% of them singletons. Material: peripheral blood. The receptors shown here come from a human donor in a cohort sampled during active COVID-19. Each CDR3 is given with its conserved first and last residue. The order of the fields is CDR3 protein, CDR3 DNA, D gene, clone size, J gene, V gene. A D gene is named only where the DNA matches it firmly. Clone size is shown for a subset of rows, as once, few, many or a class of expanded clone.

CDR3aa: CASSLDLPEKLFF; CDR3nt: TGCGCCAGCAGCTTGGATCTTCCGGAAAAACTGTTTTTT; d_gene: .; abundance: .; j_gene: TRBJ1-4; v_gene: TRBV5-1
CDR3aa: CASSARFAGEAETQYF; CDR3nt: TGCGCCAGCAGCGCTCGTTTTGCGGGAGAGGCTGAGACCCAGTACTTC; d_gene: TRBD2; abundance: .; j_gene: TRBJ2-5; v_gene: TRBV4-1
CDR3aa: CASSLAPSNEQFF; CDR3nt: TGTGCCAGCAGTTTAGCCCCGAGCAATGAGCAGTTCTTC; d_gene: .; abundance: .; j_gene: TRBJ2-1; v_gene: TRBV28
CDR3aa: CASSVAGFHYGYTF; CDR3nt: TGTGCCAGCAGCGTAGCAGGGTTCCACTATGGCTACACCTTC; d_gene: .; abundance: .; j_gene: TRBJ1-2; v_gene: TRBV9
CDR3aa: CASSCQGLADDTGELFF; CDR3nt: TGTGCCAGCAGTTGTCAGGGACTAGCGGATGACACCGGGGAGCTGTTTTTT; d_gene: TRBD2; abundance: .; j_gene: TRBJ2-2; v_gene: TRBV13
CDR3aa: CASSDGQQGSTDTQYF; CDR3nt: TGTGCCAGCAGTGACGGTCAACAGGGGTCCACAGATACGCAGTATTTT; d_gene: TRBD1; abundance: few; j_gene: TRBJ2-3; v_gene: TRBV6-4
CDR3aa: CASSQETDIYGYTF; CDR3nt: TGCGCCAGCAGCCAAGAGACAGATATATATGGCTACACCTTC; d_gene: .; abundance: .; j_gene: TRBJ1-2; v_gene: TRBV4-1
CDR3aa: CASLGTSELRLFF; CDR3nt: TGTGCCAGCCTCGGGACTAGCGAATTGAGGCTGTTTTTT; d_gene: TRBD2; abundance: .; j_gene: TRBJ2-2; v_gene: TRBV28
CDR3aa: CASSRTGYQPQHF; CDR3nt: TGTGCCAGCAGCAGGACAGGTTACCAGCCCCAGCATTTT; d_gene: TRBD1; abundance: .; j_gene: TRBJ1-5; v_gene: TRBV28
CDR3aa: CASSRDIRSELFF; CDR3nt: TGTGCCAGCAGTCGGGACATAAGATCGGAGCTGTTTTTT; d_gene: .; abundance: .; j_gene: TRBJ2-2; v_gene: TRBV6-5
CDR3aa: CASSSVRQGNSPLHF; CDR3nt: TGTGCCAGCAGCTCTGTGAGGCAGGGTAATTCACCCCTCCACTTT; d_gene: .; abundance: .; j_gene: TRBJ1-6; v_gene: TRBV13
CDR3aa: CASSPTGLAGGEQFF; CDR3nt: TGCGCCAGCAGCCCCACCGGACTAGCGGGAGGTGAGCAGTTCTTC; d_gene: TRBD2; abundance: .; j_gene: TRBJ2-1; v_gene: TRBV5-1
CDR3aa: CASSQDRAQGEPTKNIQYF; CDR3nt: TGCGCCAGCAGCCAAGATCGCGCGCAGGGGGAACCGACCAAAAACATTCAGTACTTC; d_gene: TRBD1; abundance: .; j_gene: TRBJ2-4; v_gene: TRBV4-1
CDR3aa: CATSDFRTSGTPHTDTQYF; CDR3nt: TGTGCCACCAGTGATTTTAGGACTAGCGGAACCCCACACACAGATACGCAGTATTTT; d_gene: TRBD2; abundance: .; j_gene: TRBJ2-3; v_gene: TRBV24-1
CDR3aa: CASSLKVVAGSASSYEQYF; CDR3nt: TGTGCCAGCAGCCTAAAGGTCGTGGCGGGGAGTGCCAGCTCCTACGAGCAGTACTTC; d_gene: .; abundance: .; j_gene: TRBJ2-7; v_gene: TRBV7-2
CDR3aa: CASSLFFLEGTGANVLTF; CDR3nt: TGTGCCAGCAGTTTGTTCTTCTTGGAGGGAACTGGGGCCAACGTCCTGACTTTC; d_gene: .; abundance: .; j_gene: TRBJ2-6; v_gene: TRBV28
CDR3aa: CASRTGGGANTGELFF; CDR3nt: TGTGCCAGTAGGACCGGAGGGGGCGCGAACACCGGGGAGCTGTTTTTT; d_gene: .; abundance: .; j_gene: TRBJ2-2; v_gene: TRBV19
CDR3aa: CASSTRGYNEQFF; CDR3nt: TGTGCCAGCAGCACAAGAGGATACAATGAGCAGTTCTTC; d_gene: .; abundance: .; j_gene: TRBJ2-1; v_gene: TRBV7-2
CDR3aa: CASSQEVLAGTGELFF; CDR3nt: TGTGCCAGCAGCCAAGAAGTCTTAGCGGGCACCGGGGAGCTGTTTTTT; d_gene: TRBD2; abundance: .; j_gene: TRBJ2-2; v_gene: TRBV3-1/TRBV3-2
CDR3aa: CASSLGDRYGYTF; CDR3nt: TGTGCCAGCAGTTTAGGGGACAGGTATGGCTACACCTTC; d_gene: TRBD1; abundance: .; j_gene: TRBJ1-2; v_gene: TRBV27
CDR3aa: CSASNLRLAAYEQYF; CDR3nt: TGCAGTGCTAGTAATCTCCGGCTAGCGGCCTACGAGCAGTACTTC; d_gene: TRBD2; abundance: .; j_gene: TRBJ2-7; v_gene: TRBV20-1
CDR3aa: CASSIWSDNYGYTF; CDR3nt: TGTGCCAGTAGTATTTGGTCAGATAACTATGGCTACACCTTC; d_gene: .; abundance: .; j_gene: TRBJ1-2; v_gene: TRBV19
CDR3aa: CASRGGLAGLREQFF; CDR3nt: TGTGCCAGCAGGGGGGGACTAGCGGGACTCAGAGAGCAGTTCTTC; d_gene: TRBD2; abundance: once; j_gene: TRBJ2-1; v_gene: TRBV2
CDR3aa: CASSVGSGPYNEQFF; CDR3nt: TGTGCCAGCAGTGTAGGAAGCGGGCCCTACAATGAGCAGTTCTTC; d_gene: .; abundance: few; j_gene: TRBJ2-1; v_gene: TRBV2
CDR3aa: CASSSRWGTGTYNEQFF; CDR3nt: TGTGCCAGCAGCTCGAGGTGGGGGACAGGGACTTACAATGAGCAGTTCTTC; d_gene: TRBD1; abundance: .; j_gene: TRBJ2-1; v_gene: TRBV9
CDR3aa: CASKTTGSDTQYF; CDR3nt: TGTGCCAGTAAGACCACAGGGTCAGATACGCAGTATTTT; d_gene: .; abundance: .; j_gene: TRBJ2-3; v_gene: TRBV19
CDR3aa: CASSPQVDQPQHF; CDR3nt: TGTGCCAGCTCCCCTCAAGTAGATCAGCCCCAGCATTTT; d_gene: .; abundance: .; j_gene: TRBJ1-5; v_gene: TRBV18
CDR3aa: CAASVAGGPKNEQYF; CDR3nt: TGTGCCGCTTCCGTAGCGGGAGGGCCTAAGAACGAGCAGTACTTC; d_gene: TRBD2; abundance: .; j_gene: TRBJ2-7; v_gene: TRBV24-1
CDR3aa: CASSQTLGRSYEQYF; CDR3nt: TGTGCCAGCAGCCAGACACTAGGCCGGTCCTACGAGCAGTACTTC; d_gene: .; abundance: .; j_gene: TRBJ2-7; v_gene: TRBV11-1
CDR3aa: CASSPQLAEETQYF; CDR3nt: TGTGCCAGCTCACCACAACTAGCGGAAGAGACCCAGTACTTC; d_gene: TRBD2; abundance: .; j_gene: TRBJ2-5; v_gene: TRBV18
CDR3aa: CASSDWGNEQYF; CDR3nt: TGCGCCAGCAGTGATTGGGGCAACGAGCAGTACTTC; d_gene: .; abundance: few; j_gene: TRBJ2-7; v_gene: TRBV10-1
CDR3aa: CAGGPGGVKTQYF; CDR3nt: TGTGCCGGTGGCCCGGGGGGCGTTAAGACCCAGTACTTC; d_gene: .; abundance: .; j_gene: TRBJ2-5; v_gene: TRBV7-2
CDR3aa: CASSLDTRDLRPEAFF; CDR3nt: TGTGCCAGCAGCTTAGATACGCGGGACCTTCGCCCTGAAGCTTTCTTT; d_gene: .; abundance: .; j_gene: TRBJ1-1; v_gene: TRBV11-2
CDR3aa: CASSSQGVAGVLEQYF; CDR3nt: TGTGCCAGCAGTTCCCAGGGTGTGGCGGGAGTGTTAGAGCAGTACTTC; d_gene: TRBD2; abundance: .; j_gene: TRBJ2-7; v_gene: TRBV28
CDR3aa: CASSYRDRGVGFF; CDR3nt: TGTGCCAGCAGTTACCGGGACAGGGGAGTTGGTTTCTTT; d_gene: TRBD1; abundance: .; j_gene: TRBJ1-1; v_gene: TRBV6-2/TRBV6-3
CDR3aa: CASSYSEVSYEQYF; CDR3nt: TGTGCCAGCAGTTACTCTGAGGTATCCTACGAGCAGTACTTC; d_gene: .; abundance: .; j_gene: TRBJ2-7; v_gene: TRBV6-2/TRBV6-3
CDR3aa: CASSLETGSYEQYF; CDR3nt: TGTGCCAGCAGTTTAGAGACAGGCTCCTACGAGCAGTACTTC; d_gene: .; abundance: .; j_gene: TRBJ2-7; v_gene: TRBV27
CDR3aa: CASSPRVTDTQYF; CDR3nt: TGTGCCAGCAGCCCGAGGGTTACAGATACGCAGTATTTT; d_gene: .; abundance: .; j_gene: TRBJ2-3; v_gene: TRBV7-3
CDR3aa: CATSRARTSYNEQFF; CDR3nt: TGTGCCACCAGCAGAGCTAGAACCTCCTACAATGAGCAGTTCTTC; d_gene: .; abundance: .; j_gene: TRBJ2-1; v_gene: TRBV15
CDR3aa: CASSRGGREQFF; CDR3nt: TGTGCCAGCAGCAGAGGAGGTCGGGAGCAGTTCTTC; d_gene: .; abundance: .; j_gene: TRBJ2-1; v_gene: TRBV3-1/TRBV3-2
CDR3aa: CASSWTGGRTEAFF; CDR3nt: TGCGCCAGCAGTTGGACAGGGGGCCGGACTGAAGCTTTCTTT; d_gene: TRBD1; abundance: .; j_gene: TRBJ1-1; v_gene: TRBV5-1
CDR3aa: CASSSSPQREVDEQFF; CDR3nt: TGTGCCAGCAGCTCCTCCCCCCAGCGGGAGGTGGATGAGCAGTTCTTC; d_gene: TRBD2; abundance: .; j_gene: TRBJ2-1; v_gene: TRBV28
CDR3aa: CASCSATDRGTGELFF; CDR3nt: TGTGCCAGCTGTAGCGCCACCGACAGGGGGACCGGGGAGCTGTTTTTT; d_gene: TRBD1; abundance: many; j_gene: TRBJ2-2; v_gene: TRBV28
CDR3aa: CASGLDPRVAEQFF; CDR3nt: TGTGCTAGTGGTTTGGATCCCAGGGTCGCAGAGCAGTTCTTC; d_gene: .; abundance: .; j_gene: TRBJ2-1; v_gene: TRBV12-5
CDR3aa: CASRTGTGDLSDLYEQYF; CDR3nt: TGTGCCAGCAGGACTGGGACAGGGGATCTGTCGGACCTCTACGAGCAGTACTTC; d_gene: TRBD1; abundance: .; j_gene: TRBJ2-7; v_gene: TRBV11-2
CDR3aa: CASSPTDGNYGYTF; CDR3nt: TGTGCCAGCAGCCCGACAGACGGGAACTATGGCTACACCTTC; d_gene: .; abundance: few; j_gene: TRBJ1-2; v_gene: TRBV4-2
CDR3aa: CASSQVYEQFF; CDR3nt: TGTGCCAGCAGCCAAGTCTATGAGCAGTTCTTC; d_gene: .; abundance: .; j_gene: TRBJ2-1; v_gene: TRBV3-1/TRBV3-2
CDR3aa: CSVEGRISTDTQYF; CDR3nt: TGCAGCGTTGAGGGGAGGATAAGCACAGATACGCAGTATTTT; d_gene: .; abundance: .; j_gene: TRBJ2-3; v_gene: TRBV29-1
CDR3aa: CASSPKTGGRTEAFF; CDR3nt: TGCGCCAGCAGTCCGAAAACAGGGGGCCGTACTGAAGCTTTCTTT; d_gene: TRBD1; abundance: .; j_gene: TRBJ1-1; v_gene: TRBV5-1
CDR3aa: CASSYRGQASSYEQYF; CDR3nt: TGTGCCAGCAGTTACCGCGGACAGGCGAGCTCCTACGAGCAGTACTTC; d_gene: TRBD1; abundance: once; j_gene: TRBJ2-7; v_gene: TRBV6-2/TRBV6-3
CDR3aa: CASSLTSGSKYAYEQYF; CDR3nt: TGTGCCAGCAGCTTGACTAGCGGGAGTAAATACGCCTACGAGCAGTACTTC; d_gene: TRBD2; abundance: .; j_gene: TRBJ2-7; v_gene: TRBV5-6
CDR3aa: CASGLVYDGQINTGELFF; CDR3nt: TGTGCTAGTGGTTTGGTTTATGATGGCCAGATCAACACCGGGGAGCTGTTTTTT; d_gene: .; abundance: few; j_gene: TRBJ2-2; v_gene: TRBV12-5